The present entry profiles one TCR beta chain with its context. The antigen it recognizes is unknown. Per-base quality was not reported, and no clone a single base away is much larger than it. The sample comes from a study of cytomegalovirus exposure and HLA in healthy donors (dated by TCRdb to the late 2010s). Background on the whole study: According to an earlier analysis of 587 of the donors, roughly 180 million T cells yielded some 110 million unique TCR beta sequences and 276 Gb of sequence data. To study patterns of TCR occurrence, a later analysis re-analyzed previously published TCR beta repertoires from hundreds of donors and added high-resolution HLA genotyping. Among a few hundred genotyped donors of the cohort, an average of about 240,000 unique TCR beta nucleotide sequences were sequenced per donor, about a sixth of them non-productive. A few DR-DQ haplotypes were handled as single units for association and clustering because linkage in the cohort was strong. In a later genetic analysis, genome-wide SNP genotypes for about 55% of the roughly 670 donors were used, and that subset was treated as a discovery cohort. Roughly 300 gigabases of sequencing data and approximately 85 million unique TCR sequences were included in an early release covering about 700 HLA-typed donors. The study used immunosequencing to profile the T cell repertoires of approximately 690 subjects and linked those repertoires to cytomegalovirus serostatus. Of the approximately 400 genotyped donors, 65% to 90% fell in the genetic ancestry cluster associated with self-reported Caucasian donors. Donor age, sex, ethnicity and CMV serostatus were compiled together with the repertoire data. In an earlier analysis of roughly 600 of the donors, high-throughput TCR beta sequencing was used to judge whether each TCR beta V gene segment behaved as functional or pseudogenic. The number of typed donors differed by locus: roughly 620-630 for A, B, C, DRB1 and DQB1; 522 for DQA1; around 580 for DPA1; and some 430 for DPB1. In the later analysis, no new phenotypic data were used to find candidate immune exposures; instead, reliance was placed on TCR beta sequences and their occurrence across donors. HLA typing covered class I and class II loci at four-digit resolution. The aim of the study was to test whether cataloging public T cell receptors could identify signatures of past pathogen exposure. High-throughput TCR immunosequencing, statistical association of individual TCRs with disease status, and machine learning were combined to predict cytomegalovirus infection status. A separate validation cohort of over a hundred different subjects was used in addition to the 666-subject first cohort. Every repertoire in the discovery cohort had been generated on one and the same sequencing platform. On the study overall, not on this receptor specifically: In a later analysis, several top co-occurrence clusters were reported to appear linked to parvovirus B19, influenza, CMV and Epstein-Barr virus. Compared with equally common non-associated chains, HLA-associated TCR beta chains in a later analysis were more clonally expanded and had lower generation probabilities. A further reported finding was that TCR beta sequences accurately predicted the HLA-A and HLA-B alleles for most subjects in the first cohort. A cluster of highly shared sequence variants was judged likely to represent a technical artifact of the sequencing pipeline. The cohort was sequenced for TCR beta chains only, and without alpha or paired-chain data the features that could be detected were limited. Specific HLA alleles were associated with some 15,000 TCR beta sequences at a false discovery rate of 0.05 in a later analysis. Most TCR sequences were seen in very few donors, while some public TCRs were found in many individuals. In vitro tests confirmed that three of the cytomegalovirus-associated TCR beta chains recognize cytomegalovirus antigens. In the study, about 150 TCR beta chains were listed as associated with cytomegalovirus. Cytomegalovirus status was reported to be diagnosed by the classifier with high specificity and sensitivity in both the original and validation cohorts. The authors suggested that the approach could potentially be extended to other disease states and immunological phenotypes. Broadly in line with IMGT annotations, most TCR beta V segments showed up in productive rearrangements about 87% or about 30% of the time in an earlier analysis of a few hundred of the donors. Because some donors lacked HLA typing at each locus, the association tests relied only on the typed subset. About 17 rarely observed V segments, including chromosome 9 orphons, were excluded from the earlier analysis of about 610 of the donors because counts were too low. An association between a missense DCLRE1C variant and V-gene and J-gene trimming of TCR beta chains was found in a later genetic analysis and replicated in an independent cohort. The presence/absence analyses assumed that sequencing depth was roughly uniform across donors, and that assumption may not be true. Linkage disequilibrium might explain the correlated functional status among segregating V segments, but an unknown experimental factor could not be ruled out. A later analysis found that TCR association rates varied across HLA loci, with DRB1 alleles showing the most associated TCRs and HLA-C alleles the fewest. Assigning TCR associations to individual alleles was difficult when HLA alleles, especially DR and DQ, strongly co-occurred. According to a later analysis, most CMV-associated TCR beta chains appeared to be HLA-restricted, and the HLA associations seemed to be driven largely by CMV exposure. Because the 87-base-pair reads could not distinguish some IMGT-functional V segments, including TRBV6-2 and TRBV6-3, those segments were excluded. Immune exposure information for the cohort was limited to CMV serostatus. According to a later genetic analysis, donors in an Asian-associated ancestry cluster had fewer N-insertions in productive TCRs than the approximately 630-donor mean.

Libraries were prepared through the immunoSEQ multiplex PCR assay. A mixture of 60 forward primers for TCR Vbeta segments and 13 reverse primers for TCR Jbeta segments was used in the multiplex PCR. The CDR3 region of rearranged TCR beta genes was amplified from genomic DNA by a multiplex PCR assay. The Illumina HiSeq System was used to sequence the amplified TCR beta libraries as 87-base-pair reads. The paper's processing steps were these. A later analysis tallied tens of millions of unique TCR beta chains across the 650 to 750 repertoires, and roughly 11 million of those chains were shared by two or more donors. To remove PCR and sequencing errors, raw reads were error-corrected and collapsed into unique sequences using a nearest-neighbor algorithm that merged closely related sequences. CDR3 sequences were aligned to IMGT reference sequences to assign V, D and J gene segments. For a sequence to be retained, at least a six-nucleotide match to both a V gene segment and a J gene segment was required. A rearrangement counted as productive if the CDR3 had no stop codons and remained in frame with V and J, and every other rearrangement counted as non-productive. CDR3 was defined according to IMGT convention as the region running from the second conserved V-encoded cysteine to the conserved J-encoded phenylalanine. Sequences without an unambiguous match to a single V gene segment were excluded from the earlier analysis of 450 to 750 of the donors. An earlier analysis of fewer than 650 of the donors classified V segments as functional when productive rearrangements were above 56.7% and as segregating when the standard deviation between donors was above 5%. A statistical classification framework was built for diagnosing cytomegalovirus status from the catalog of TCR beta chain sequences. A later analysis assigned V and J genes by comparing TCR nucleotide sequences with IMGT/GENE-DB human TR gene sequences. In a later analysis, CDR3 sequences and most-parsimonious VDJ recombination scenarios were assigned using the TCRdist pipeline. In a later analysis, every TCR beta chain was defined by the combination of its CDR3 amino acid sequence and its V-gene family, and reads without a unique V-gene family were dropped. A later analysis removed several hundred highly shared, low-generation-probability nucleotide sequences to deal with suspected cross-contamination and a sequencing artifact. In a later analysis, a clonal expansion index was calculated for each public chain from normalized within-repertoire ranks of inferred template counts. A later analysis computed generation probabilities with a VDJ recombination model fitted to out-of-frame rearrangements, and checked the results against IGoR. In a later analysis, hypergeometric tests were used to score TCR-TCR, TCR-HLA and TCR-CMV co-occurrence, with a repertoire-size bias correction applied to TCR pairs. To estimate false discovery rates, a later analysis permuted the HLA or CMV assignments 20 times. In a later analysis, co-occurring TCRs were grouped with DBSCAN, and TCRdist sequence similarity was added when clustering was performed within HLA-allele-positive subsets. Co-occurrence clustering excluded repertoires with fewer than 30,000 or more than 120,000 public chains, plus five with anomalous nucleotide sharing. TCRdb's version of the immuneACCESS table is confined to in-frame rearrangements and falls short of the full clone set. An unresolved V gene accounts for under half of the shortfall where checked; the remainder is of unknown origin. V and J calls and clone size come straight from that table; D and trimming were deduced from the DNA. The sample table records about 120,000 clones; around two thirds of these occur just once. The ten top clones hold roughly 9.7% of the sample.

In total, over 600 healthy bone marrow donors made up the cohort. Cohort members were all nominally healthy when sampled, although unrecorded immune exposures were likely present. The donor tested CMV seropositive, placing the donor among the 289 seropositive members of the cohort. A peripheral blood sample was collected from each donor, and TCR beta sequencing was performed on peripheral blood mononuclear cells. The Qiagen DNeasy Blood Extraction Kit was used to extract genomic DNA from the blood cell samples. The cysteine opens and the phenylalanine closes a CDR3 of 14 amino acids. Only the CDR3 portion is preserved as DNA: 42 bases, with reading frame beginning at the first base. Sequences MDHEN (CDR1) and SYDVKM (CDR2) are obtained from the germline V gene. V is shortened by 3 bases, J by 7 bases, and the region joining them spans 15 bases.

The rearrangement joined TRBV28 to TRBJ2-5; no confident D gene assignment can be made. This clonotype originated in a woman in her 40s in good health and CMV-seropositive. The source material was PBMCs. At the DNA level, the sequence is TGTGCCAGCAGTTTCGTTAGCCCCTCTACGACCCAGTACTTC. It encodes CASSFVSPSTTQYF.